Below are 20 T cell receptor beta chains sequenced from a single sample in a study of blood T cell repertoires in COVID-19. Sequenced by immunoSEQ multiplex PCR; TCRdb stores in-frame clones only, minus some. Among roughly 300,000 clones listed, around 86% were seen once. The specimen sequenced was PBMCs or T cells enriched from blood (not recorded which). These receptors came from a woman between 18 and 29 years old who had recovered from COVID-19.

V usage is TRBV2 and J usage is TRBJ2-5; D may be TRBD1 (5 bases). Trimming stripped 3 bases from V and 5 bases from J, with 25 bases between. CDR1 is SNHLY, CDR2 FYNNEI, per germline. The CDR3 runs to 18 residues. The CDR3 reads CASSDEAFGQGVWETQYF. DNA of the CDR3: TGTGCCAGCAGTGACGAAGCCTTCGGGCAAGGGGTATGGGAGACCCAGTACTTC.

The CDR3, as DNA: TGTGCCAGTAGTATAGTTGGCAGGGGGCCAACTAATGAAAAACTGTTTTTT. It is translated as CASSIVGRGPTNEKLFF. The chain couples TRBV19 to TRBJ1-4; 8 bases line up with TRBD1. The trim removed 1 base at V and 0 bases at J, leaving 4 bases unmatched. The CDR3 extends over 17 amino acids. Germline V CDR1 and CDR2: LNHDA, SQIVND (reference sequence).

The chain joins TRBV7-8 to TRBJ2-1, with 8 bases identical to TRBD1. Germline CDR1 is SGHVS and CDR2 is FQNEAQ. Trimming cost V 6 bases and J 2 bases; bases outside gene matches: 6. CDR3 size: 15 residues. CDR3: CASSRQGFPYNEQFF. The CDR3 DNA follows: TGTGCCAGCAGTCGACAGGGGTTCCCCTACAATGAGCAGTTCTTC.

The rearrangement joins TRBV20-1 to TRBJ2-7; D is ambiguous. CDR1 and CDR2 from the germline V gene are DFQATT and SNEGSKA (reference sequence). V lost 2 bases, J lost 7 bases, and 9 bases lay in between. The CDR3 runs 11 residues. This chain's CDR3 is CSARINLEQYF. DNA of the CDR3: TGCAGTGCTAGAATAAATTTAGAGCAGTACTTC.

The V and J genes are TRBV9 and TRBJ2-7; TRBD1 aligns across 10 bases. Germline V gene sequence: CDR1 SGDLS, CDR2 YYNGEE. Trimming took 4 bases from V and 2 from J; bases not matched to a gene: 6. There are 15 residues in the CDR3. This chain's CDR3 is CASSISGTGAYEQYF. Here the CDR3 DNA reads TGTGCCAGCAGCATATCCGGGACAGGGGCCTACGAGCAGTACTTC.

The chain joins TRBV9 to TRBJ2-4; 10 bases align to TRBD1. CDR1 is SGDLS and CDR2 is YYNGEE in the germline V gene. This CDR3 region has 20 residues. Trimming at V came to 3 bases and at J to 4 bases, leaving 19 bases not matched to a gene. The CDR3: CASSALPGQGPEGKKNIQYF. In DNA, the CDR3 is TGTGCCAGCAGCGCGCTCCCGGGACAGGGGCCAGAGGGCAAAAAAAACATTCAGTACTTC.

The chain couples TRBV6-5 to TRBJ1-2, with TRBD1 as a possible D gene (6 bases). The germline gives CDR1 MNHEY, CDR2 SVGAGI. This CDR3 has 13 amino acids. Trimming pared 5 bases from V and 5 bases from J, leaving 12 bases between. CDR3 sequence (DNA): TGTGCCAGCAGTACAACAGGGAATTATGGCTACACCTTC. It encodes CASSTTGNYGYTF.

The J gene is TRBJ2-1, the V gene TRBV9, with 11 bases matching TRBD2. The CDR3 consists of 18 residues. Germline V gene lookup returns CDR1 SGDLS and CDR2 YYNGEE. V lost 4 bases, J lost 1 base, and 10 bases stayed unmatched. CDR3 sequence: CASSRTSGSVASYNEQFF. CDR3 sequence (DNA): TGTGCCAGCAGCCGTACTAGCGGGAGCGTCGCGTCCTACAATGAGCAGTTCTTC.

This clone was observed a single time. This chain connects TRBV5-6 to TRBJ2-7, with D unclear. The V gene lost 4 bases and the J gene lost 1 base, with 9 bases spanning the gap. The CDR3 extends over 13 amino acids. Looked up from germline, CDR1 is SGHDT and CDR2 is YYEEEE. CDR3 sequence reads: CASSGGDSYEQYF. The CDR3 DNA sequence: TGTGCCAGCAGCGGCGGTGATTCCTACGAGCAGTACTTC. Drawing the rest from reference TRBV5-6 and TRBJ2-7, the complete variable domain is DAGVTQSPTHLIKTRGQQVTLRCSPKSGHDTVSWYQQALGQGPQFIFQYYEEEERQRGNFPDRFSGHQFPNYSSELNVNALLLGDSALYLCASSGGDSYEQYFGPGTRLTVT.

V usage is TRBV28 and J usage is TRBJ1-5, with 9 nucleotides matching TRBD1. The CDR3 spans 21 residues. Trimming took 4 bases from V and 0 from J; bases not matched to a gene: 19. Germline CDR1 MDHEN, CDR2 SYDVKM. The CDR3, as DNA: TGTGCCAGCAGTTCAGTTGGCTACAGGGGGCAACCAACTTATAGCAATCAGCCCCAGCATTTT. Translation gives CASSSVGYRGQPTYSNQPQHF.

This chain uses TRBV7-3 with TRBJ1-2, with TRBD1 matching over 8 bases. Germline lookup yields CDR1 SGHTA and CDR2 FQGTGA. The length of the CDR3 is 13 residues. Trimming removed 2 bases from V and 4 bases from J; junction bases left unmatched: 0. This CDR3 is CASSLDRGYGYTF. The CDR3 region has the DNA TGTGCCAGCAGCTTAGACAGGGGCTATGGCTACACCTTC. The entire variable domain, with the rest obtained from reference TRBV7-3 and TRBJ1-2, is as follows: GAGVSQTPSNKVTEKGKYVELRCDPISGHTALYWYRQSLGQGPEFLIYFQGTGAADDSGLPNDRFFAVRPEGSVSTLKIQRTERGDSAVYLCASSLDRGYGYTFGSGTRLTVV.

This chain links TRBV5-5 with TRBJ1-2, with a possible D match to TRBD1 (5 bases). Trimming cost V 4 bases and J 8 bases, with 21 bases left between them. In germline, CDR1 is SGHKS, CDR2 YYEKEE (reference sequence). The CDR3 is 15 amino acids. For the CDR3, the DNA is TGTGCCAGCAGCCCCTGGGACTTCCCCGCCGACGGCTACACCTTC. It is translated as CASSPWDFPADGYTF. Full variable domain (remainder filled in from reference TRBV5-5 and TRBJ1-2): DAGVTQSPTHLIKTRGQQVTLRCSPISGHKSVSWYQQVLGQGPQFIFQYYEKEERGRGNFPDRFSARQFPNYSSELNVNALLLGDSALYLCASSPWDFPADGYTFGSGTRLTVV.

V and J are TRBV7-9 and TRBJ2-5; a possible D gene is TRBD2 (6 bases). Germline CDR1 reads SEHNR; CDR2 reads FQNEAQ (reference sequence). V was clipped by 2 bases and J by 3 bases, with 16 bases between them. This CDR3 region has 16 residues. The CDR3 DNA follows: TGTGCCAGCAGCTTATGGGGGGATCTCGACGAAGAGACCCAGTACTTC. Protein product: CASSLWGDLDEETQYF.

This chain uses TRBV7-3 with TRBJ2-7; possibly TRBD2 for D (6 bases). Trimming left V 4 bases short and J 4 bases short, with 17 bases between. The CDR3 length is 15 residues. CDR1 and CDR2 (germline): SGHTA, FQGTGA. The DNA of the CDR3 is TGTGCCAGCAGCTCCTCCGGGGGTGAGGAATACGAGCAGTACTTC. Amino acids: CASSSSGGEEYEQYF. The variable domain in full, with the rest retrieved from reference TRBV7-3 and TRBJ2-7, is GAGVSQTPSNKVTEKGKYVELRCDPISGHTALYWYRQSLGQGPEFLIYFQGTGAADDSGLPNDRFFAVRPEGSVSTLKIQRTERGDSAVYLCASSSSGGEEYEQYFGPGTRLTVT.

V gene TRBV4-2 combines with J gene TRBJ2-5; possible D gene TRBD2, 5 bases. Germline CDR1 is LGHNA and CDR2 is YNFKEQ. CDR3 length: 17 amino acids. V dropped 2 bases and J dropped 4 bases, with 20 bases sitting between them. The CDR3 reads CASSQLKDSRGGETQYF. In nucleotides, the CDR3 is TGTGCCAGCAGCCAATTAAAAGACTCCCGCGGAGGAGAGACCCAGTACTTC.

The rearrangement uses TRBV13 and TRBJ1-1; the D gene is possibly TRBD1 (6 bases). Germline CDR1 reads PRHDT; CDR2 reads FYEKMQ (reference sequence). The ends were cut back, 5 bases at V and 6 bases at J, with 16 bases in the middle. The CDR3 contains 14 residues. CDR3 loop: CASSPRYRVSEAFF. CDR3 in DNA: TGTGCCAGCAGCCCGCGGTACAGGGTTTCTGAAGCTTTCTTT.

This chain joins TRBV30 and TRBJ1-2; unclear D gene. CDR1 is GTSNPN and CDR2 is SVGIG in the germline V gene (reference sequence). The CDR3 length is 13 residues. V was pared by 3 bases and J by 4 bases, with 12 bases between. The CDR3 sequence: CAWSHDGVYGYTF. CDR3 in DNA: TGTGCCTGGAGCCACGACGGGGTCTATGGCTACACCTTC.

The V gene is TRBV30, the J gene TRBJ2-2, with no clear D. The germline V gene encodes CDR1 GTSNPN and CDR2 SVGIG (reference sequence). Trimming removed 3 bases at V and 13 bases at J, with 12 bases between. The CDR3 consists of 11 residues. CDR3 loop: CAWSPEVGLFF. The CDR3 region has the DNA TGTGCCTGGAGCCCCGAGGTAGGGCTGTTTTTT.

CDR3 region: CASSLTGMAKNIQYF. The DNA of the CDR3 is TGTGCCAGCAGCTTGACAGGGATGGCCAAAAACATTCAGTACTTC. J is TRBJ2-4 and V is TRBV5-6; perhaps TRBD1 as D (6 bases). Trimming took 1 base from V and 1 from J, leaving 9 bases between them. The CDR3 totals 15 residues. Germline CDR1 and CDR2: SGHDT and YYEEEE.

CDR3 bases: TGTGCCAGCAGTGAAGGGCAGGGTATTGGGAATGAGCAGTTCTTC. Residues: CASSEGQGIGNEQFF. The rearrangement links TRBV25-1 to TRBJ2-1, with a possible D match to TRBD1 (5 bases). V lost 2 bases to trimming and J lost 7 bases, with 15 bases between them. Germline values: CDR1 MGHDK, CDR2 SYGVNS. The CDR3 spans 15 residues.